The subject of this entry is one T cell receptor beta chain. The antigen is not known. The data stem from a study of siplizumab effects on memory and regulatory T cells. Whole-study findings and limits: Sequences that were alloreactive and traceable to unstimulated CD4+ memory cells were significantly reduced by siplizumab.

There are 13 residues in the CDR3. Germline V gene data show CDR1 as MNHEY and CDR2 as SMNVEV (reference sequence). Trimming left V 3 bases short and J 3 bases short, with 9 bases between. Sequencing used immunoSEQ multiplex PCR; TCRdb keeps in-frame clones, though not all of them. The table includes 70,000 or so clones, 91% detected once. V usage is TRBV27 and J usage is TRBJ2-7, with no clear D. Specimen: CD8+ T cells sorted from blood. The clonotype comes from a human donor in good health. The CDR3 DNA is TGTGCCAGCAGTTTTGCAGTCGGCTACGAGCAGTACTTC. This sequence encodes CASSFAVGYEQYF.